This entry lists 16 T cell receptor beta chains sequenced from one sample in a study of blood T cell repertoires in COVID-19. Here immunoSEQ multiplex PCR was the method, and the copy in TCRdb shows in-frame clones only, minus some. The sample contains about 170,000 clones, roughly 86% of which appear only once. The sequencing input was peripheral blood. Source of these receptors: a woman over 75 with COVID-19, enrolled during active disease.

V gene TRBV6-5 combines with J gene TRBJ2-2, with D tentatively TRBD1 (6 bases). The length of the CDR3 is 14 residues. Trimming shortened V by 5 bases and J by 7 bases, and 14 bases separated the two germline ends. Germline V gene data show CDR1 as MNHEY and CDR2 as SVGAGI. The CDR3 loop reads CASSPRQAGGELFF. CDR3 DNA sequence: TGTGCCAGCAGTCCCAGACAGGCTGGCGGGGAGCTGTTTTTT.

The chain combines TRBV28 with TRBJ1-5; the match to TRBD1 covers 8 bases. V lost 6 bases to trimming and J lost 7 bases; unmatched junction nucleotides: 8. Germline loops: CDR1 MDHEN, CDR2 SYDVKM. The length of the CDR3 is 14 residues. CDR3 sequence reads: CASRPGQGRQPQHF. For the CDR3, the DNA is TGTGCCAGCAGGCCTGGACAGGGAAGGCAGCCCCAGCATTTT. Full variable domain (rest looked up from reference TRBV28 and TRBJ1-5): DVKVTQSSRYLVKRTGEKVFLECVQDMDHENMFWYRQDPGLGLRLIYFSYDVKMKEKGDIPEGYSVSREKKERFSLILESASTNQTSMYLCASRPGQGRQPQHFGDGTRLSIL.

The rearrangement joins TRBV5-6 to TRBJ1-5; TRBD1 is a possible D gene (6 bases). Germline V lookup: CDR1 SGHDT, CDR2 YYEEEE. This CDR3 is 14 amino acids long. The V end lost 4 bases, the J end lost 4 bases, and 12 bases lay between the germline ends. The CDR3 protein is CASSVGQSNQPQHF. The DNA of the CDR3 is TGTGCCAGCAGCGTTGGACAGTCAAATCAGCCCCAGCATTTT.

V is TRBV29-1 and J is TRBJ2-7; a weak D match, TRBD1 (5 bases). Germline V gene sequence: CDR1 SQVTM, CDR2 ANQGSEA. The ends were cut back, 1 base at V and 2 bases at J, with 12 bases in the middle. CDR3 size: 14 residues. The CDR3 nucleotides are TGCAGCGTTGAAGCGAACAGGTTCCCCTACGAGCAGTACTTC. Translating it yields CSVEANRFPYEQYF.

The chain has TRBV25-1 and TRBJ1-3, with D unresolved. Trimming cost V 2 bases and J 2 bases, with 7 bases left between them. The CDR3 contains 14 residues. Germline V lookup: CDR1 MGHDK, CDR2 SYGVNS. CDR3 sequence: CASSETEAGNTIYF. The CDR3 nucleotides read TGTGCCAGCAGTGAAACTGAGGCTGGAAACACCATATATTTT.

The table lists this clone with a count of one. The chain is built from TRBV28 and TRBJ2-7; no definite D call. This CDR3 is 13 amino acids long. Per the germline V gene, CDR1 is MDHEN and CDR2 is SYDVKM. V lost 1 base, J lost 2 bases, and 6 bases lay in between. The CDR3 loop reads CASSLFAAYEQYF. The CDR3, as DNA: TGTGCCAGCAGTTTATTTGCAGCCTACGAGCAGTACTTC.

The J gene is TRBJ2-3, the V gene TRBV7-2; D is possibly TRBD2 (6 bases). V gave up 4 bases and J gave up 11 bases, with 10 bases separating them. This CDR3 spans 11 amino acids. In germline, CDR1 is SGHTA, CDR2 FQGNSA. The CDR3 sequence is CASSYLGGQYF. The CDR3 nucleotides read TGTGCCAGCAGCTACCTGGGGGGGCAGTATTTT.

This sequence joins TRBV7-3 and TRBJ1-2; 10 nucleotides match TRBD1. The CDR3 length is 13 residues. V was clipped by 4 bases and J by 5 bases; unmatched bases: 1. CDR1 is SGHTA, CDR2 FQGTGA, per germline. The chain's CDR3 is CASSSGQGYGYTF. CDR3 sequence (DNA): TGTGCCAGCAGCTCGGGACAGGGGTATGGCTACACCTTC.

The chain links TRBV28 to TRBJ2-7, with a possible D match to TRBD1 (6 bases). With 5 bases removed from V and 5 bases from J, the gap between germline ends came to 19 bases. Germline CDR1 reads MDHEN; CDR2 reads SYDVKM. This CDR3 has 15 residues. The CDR3 nucleotides read TGTGCCAGCAGTCCCGGGACACTAGGGACGCACGAGCAGTACTTC. It yields the protein CASSPGTLGTHEQYF. The full variable domain, its missing parts supplied by reference TRBV28 and TRBJ2-7, is DVKVTQSSRYLVKRTGEKVFLECVQDMDHENMFWYRQDPGLGLRLIYFSYDVKMKEKGDIPEGYSVSREKKERFSLILESASTNQTSMYLCASSPGTLGTHEQYFGPGTRLTVT.

This rearrangement joins TRBV3-1 (or the pseudogene TRBV3-2) to TRBJ1-6; 7 bases line up with TRBD1. The CDR3 is 16 amino acids. Germline-derived CDR1 and CDR2 are LGHDT and YNNKEL (reference sequence). Unmatched junction bases numbered 10, after V lost 4 bases and J lost 7 bases. CDR3 residues: CASSRYVGTENSPLHF. CDR3 nucleotide sequence: TGTGCCAGCAGCCGATACGTTGGGACAGAAAATTCACCCCTCCACTTT.

This chain links TRBV2 with TRBJ1-6; weak D call: TRBD1 (6 bases). Trimming removed 6 bases at V and 8 bases at J, with 8 bases between. This CDR3 has 12 amino acids. CDR1 SNHLY and CDR2 FYNNEI come from the germline V gene. The chain's CDR3 is CASRAGDSPLHF. CDR3 DNA sequence: TGTGCCAGCAGGGCAGGGGATTCACCCCTCCACTTT.

This sequence joins TRBV5-1 and TRBJ2-2, with 8 bases aligning to TRBD2. The length of the CDR3 is 18 residues. Germline lookup yields CDR1 SGHRS and CDR2 YFSETQ. V lost 0 bases and J lost 5; bases outside the gene matches: 12. CDR3 nucleotides: TGCGCCAGCAGCTTGGCCGGTAGCGGGGCCGCCTTGACCGGGGAGCTGTTTTTT. It codes for CASSLAGSGAALTGELFF.

The chain is built from TRBV6-5 and TRBJ2-1; 9 bases align to TRBD2. The CDR3 runs to 15 residues. Trimming took 9 bases from V and 7 from J; bases not matched to a gene: 13. Germline-derived CDR1 and CDR2 are MNHEY and SVGAGI. CDR3 in amino acids: CASQQLAGAGNEQFF. The CDR3 region has the DNA TGTGCCAGTCAGCAGTTAGCGGGAGCAGGGAATGAGCAGTTCTTC.

The rearrangement links TRBV29-1 to TRBJ2-3; 8 nucleotides line up with TRBD2. The CDR3 has 14 amino acids. With V trimmed by 5 bases and J by 4 bases, 8 bases remained unmatched. The germline V gene has CDR1 SQVTM and CDR2 ANQGSEA. CDR3 sequence (DNA): TGCAGCGTTTCCTCGAGCGGGAGCTCAGATACGCAGTATTTT. Its translation is CSVSSSGSSDTQYF.

This chain uses TRBV27 with TRBJ1-5; D call uncertain. V was trimmed by 3 bases and J by 0 bases, leaving 3 bases between them. The CDR3 is made up of 13 amino acids. Germline V gene lookup returns CDR1 MNHEY and CDR2 SMNVEV (reference sequence). CDR3 loop: CASSFYSNQPQHF. CDR3 DNA: TGTGCCAGCAGTTTTTATAGCAATCAGCCCCAGCATTTT.

The rearrangement uses TRBV9 and TRBJ1-1; weak D call: TRBD1 (5 bases). Germline CDR1 and CDR2: SGDLS and YYNGEE. This CDR3 spans 13 amino acids. Trimming removed 7 bases at V and 3 bases at J, with 13 bases between. The CDR3 protein is CASQQWGDTEAFF. As DNA, the CDR3 is TGTGCCAGCCAGCAGTGGGGGGACACTGAAGCTTTCTTT.